This T cell receptor beta chain was documented in a study of blood T cell repertoires in COVID-19. Study as a whole: T cells, B-cell-depleted T cells, or PBMCs supplied cDNA or gDNA.

Libraries were prepared by immunoSEQ multiplex PCR; TCRdb keeps only in-frame clonotypes and omits some of them. The table records 81,000 or so clones, 80% to 90% of them present only once. Germline V gene sequence: CDR1 LNHDA, CDR2 SQIVND (reference sequence). Trimming took 4 bases from V and 7 from J; bases not matched to a gene: 6. This CDR3 region has 14 residues. This TCR derives from a human donor in a cohort sampled during active COVID-19. V and J are TRBV19 and TRBJ1-5; TRBD1 aligns across 8 bases. What was sequenced was peripheral blood. In DNA, the CDR3 is TGTGCCAGTAGTAGGACAGGGTATGTACAGCCCCAGCATTTT. Protein product: CASSRTGYVQPQHF.